Listed below are T cell receptor beta chains from one sample, sequenced in a study of blood T cell repertoires in COVID-19. Sequencing was performed with immunoSEQ multiplex PCR; in TCRdb, only in-frame clones are kept and a portion is missing. The profile shows fewer than 350,000 clones, about nine tenths of them singletons. Sequencing input: PBMCs or T cells enriched from blood (not recorded which). The origin of the receptors is a woman aged 40 to 50 who had recovered from COVID-19. CDR3s include the opening cysteine and the closing phenylalanine or tryptophan. A D gene is named only where the DNA matches it firmly. A clone size is listed for some rows: how often the clone was seen (once, few, many), or a class if it is expanded.

>TRBJ1-4|-|TRBV12-5|-
TGTGCTAGTGGTTTGGTAACAGGAAATGAAAAACTGTTTTTT
CASGLVTGNEKLFF
>TRBJ1-1|-|TRBV5-1|-
TGCGCCAGCAGCTTGGAATGGGGAGCTACTGTTGAAGCTTTCTTT
CASSLEWGATVEAFF
>TRBJ1-2|-|TRBV5-1|TRBD1
TGCGCCAGCAGCCCTTCCACAGGGGCGCGGATATATGGCTACACCTTC
CASSPSTGARIYGYTF
>TRBJ2-7|-|TRBV5-6|-
TGTGCCAGCAGCTTGGTTCCAGGGAACGAGCAGTACTTC
CASSLVPGNEQYF
>TRBJ2-7|-|TRBV5-4|-
TGTGCCAGCAGCTCCTCAGGGGCAGCCTACGAGCAGTACTTC
CASSSSGAAYEQYF
>TRBJ2-7|once|TRBV6-1|TRBD2
TGTGCCAGCAGTGAAGCGCTCTTGCGGGGGGGCCGCGAGCAGTACTTC
CASSEALLRGGREQYF
>TRBJ1-3|few|TRBV18|-
TGTGCCAGCTCACCTACCAGGACTGCTGGAAACACCATATATTTT
CASSPTRTAGNTIYF
>TRBJ1-2|-|TRBV11-1|-
TGTGCCAGCAGCAATCACAGGGATTATGGCTACACCTTC
CASSNHRDYGYTF
>TRBJ2-5|-|TRBV19|-
TGTGCCAGTAGTATCATGGGAGGAGAGACCCAGTACTTC
CASSIMGGETQYF
>TRBJ2-3|-|TRBV9|-
TGTGCCAGCAGCGATCCCTACAGCACAGATACGCAGTATTTT
CASSDPYSTDTQYF
>TRBJ1-1|once|TRBV5-1|TRBD1
TGCGCCAGCAGCTTAAGACAGGGGAACACTGAAGCTTTCTTT
CASSLRQGNTEAFF
>TRBJ2-7|-|TRBV7-2|-
TGTGCCAGCAGCTTAGGGACGGGGTTCATCTCCTACGAGCAGTACTTC
CASSLGTGFISYEQYF
>TRBJ2-3|-|TRBV9|TRBD2
TGTGCCAGCAGCGCGACTAGCGGGGCCCCCCCTCATAGCACAGATACGCAGTATTTT
CASSATSGAPPHSTDTQYF
>TRBJ1-5|once|TRBV4-2|-
TGTGCCAGCAGCCCCCACAGAAATCAGCCCCAGCATTTT
CASSPHRNQPQHF
>TRBJ2-7|-|TRBV20-1|-
TGCAGTGCTAGACCTTACAGCGAGCAGTACTTC
CSARPYSEQYF
>TRBJ2-4|-|TRBV4-1|-
TGCGCCAGCAGCCAGAAGACACAGGGGACTAGTCCAAGGGGGGAACAGTACTTC
CASSQKTQGTSPRGEQYF
>TRBJ2-7|-|TRBV5-6|TRBD1
TGTGCCAGCAGTCGCTTCGCAGGGGGCGAGCAGTACTTC
CASSRFAGGEQYF
>TRBJ1-4|-|TRBV11-2|TRBD1
TGTGCCAGCAGCTTAGCTGGGACAGTGAATGAAAAACTGTTTTTT
CASSLAGTVNEKLFF
>TRBJ2-5|-|TRBV5-1|TRBD2
TGCGCCAGCAGCTTGGCCCCTAGCGGGGGGGGTCAAGAGACCCAGTACTTC
CASSLAPSGGGQETQYF
>TRBJ1-2|-|TRBV6-4|TRBD1
TGTGCCAGCAGTGGGGGCAGGGGGCAACCGCAGCACTATGGCTACACCTTC
CASSGGRGQPQHYGYTF
>TRBJ1-2|-|TRBV2|-
TGTGCCAGCAGTGACAGGGGCACTAACTATGGCTACACCTTC
CASSDRGTNYGYTF
>TRBJ2-1|-|TRBV5-1|TRBD1
TGCGCCAGCAGCTTGGATGGGACAGGGGTATGGCAGTTCTTC
CASSLDGTGVWQFF
>TRBJ1-2|-|TRBV6-5|TRBD1
TGTGCCAGCGGGGACAGGGTAAACTATGGCTACACCTTC
CASGDRVNYGYTF
>TRBJ1-2|-|TRBV9|-
TGTGCCAGCAGCCTCAGGGAGGTTGCTGGCTACACCTTC
CASSLREVAGYTF
>TRBJ2-1|-|TRBV10-3|-
TGTGCCATCAGTGATCTGTCCTCCTACAATGAGCAGTTCTTC
CAISDLSSYNEQFF
>TRBJ2-7|-|TRBV18|TRBD1
TGTGCCAGCTCATCCATGTCCGCGACAGGGGGCTACTACGAGCAGTACTTC
CASSSMSATGGYYEQYF
>TRBJ1-1|few|TRBV18|-
TGTGCCAGCTCACCAACCCTGGACAGCCTGAACACTGAAGCTTTCTTT
CASSPTLDSLNTEAFF
>TRBJ2-1|-|TRBV5-5|TRBD2
TGTGCCAGCAGACTAGCGGGGTCCTACAATGAGCAGTTCTTC
CASRLAGSYNEQFF
>TRBJ1-5|-|TRBV4-3|-
TGCGCCAGCAGCCAAGATGGCCTGAATCAGCCCCAGCATTTT
CASSQDGLNQPQHF
>TRBJ2-2|-|TRBV5-1|-
TGCGCCAGCAGCTTGACAGGGAAGAACACCGGGGAGCTGTTTTTT
CASSLTGKNTGELFF
>TRBJ1-5|-|TRBV7-8|-
TGTGCCAGCAGCCTCAATACCTATCGCAATCAGCCCCAGCATTTT
CASSLNTYRNQPQHF
>TRBJ1-5|-|TRBV7-8|-
TGTGCCAGCAGCTTAGCGCGTAGGGATCGGGGGGGCAATCAGCCCCAGCATTTT
CASSLARRDRGGNQPQHF
>TRBJ2-1|-|TRBV4-1|-
TGCGCCAGCAGCCAAGACCACAGGGATTACAATGAGCAGTTCTTC
CASSQDHRDYNEQFF
>TRBJ1-5|-|TRBV19|TRBD1
TGTGCCAGTAGGACTAGGCACAACGGACAGGGTAGATGGGAACAGCCCCAGCATTTT
CASRTRHNGQGRWEQPQHF
>TRBJ2-1|-|TRBV7-9|-
TGTGCCAGCAGCTCGTCTAGTTATGAGCAGTTCTTC
CASSSSSYEQFF
>TRBJ2-3|-|TRBV6-5|TRBD1
TGTGCCAGCAGTACAAGGACAGGGGGCATGGATACGCAGTATTTT
CASSTRTGGMDTQYF
>TRBJ1-1|-|TRBV5-1|TRBD1
TGCGCCAGCAGCTTGGAAGAGACAGGGTATCCTGAAGCTTTCTTT
CASSLEETGYPEAFF
>TRBJ1-3|-|TRBV11-3|-
TGTGCCAGCAGCCACGGGGGGAGCTCTGGAAACACCATATATTTT
CASSHGGSSGNTIYF
>TRBJ1-5|-|TRBV3-1/TRBV3-2|-
TGTGCCAGCAGCCAAGTTACGGATCAGCCCCAGCATTTT
CASSQVTDQPQHF
>TRBJ1-5|-|TRBV6-2/TRBV6-3|-
TGTGCCAGCAGTTCACTCTCCGGGGGAAGGGGACAGCCCCAGCATTTT
CASSSLSGGRGQPQHF
>TRBJ2-4|-|TRBV6-5|-
TGTGCCGCCCAAGATGCGGACATTCAGTACTTC
CAAQDADIQYF
>TRBJ2-7|-|TRBV7-2|-
TGTGCCAGCAGCTTAAGTGGCAGGGGCTACGAGCAGTACTTC
CASSLSGRGYEQYF
>TRBJ2-2|once|TRBV7-9|-
TGTGCCAGCAGCTTAGTTTACCGGGAGAACACCGGGGAGCTGTTTTTT
CASSLVYRENTGELFF
>TRBJ2-5|once|TRBV6-5|-
TGTGCCAGCAGTTACGTTAGGAGGGAGACCCAGTACTTC
CASSYVRRETQYF
>TRBJ2-3|few|TRBV7-9|-
TGTGCCAGCAGCTTAGCTGGCAGTTACACAGATACGCAGTATTTT
CASSLAGSYTDTQYF